This section outlines one T cell receptor beta chain sequence together with its context. These data are taken from a study of blood T cell repertoires in COVID-19. Repertoires were generated with immunoSEQ multiplex PCR, while TCRdb's copy carries only in-frame clones and drops some. The sample contains some 9,000 clones, around 90% of which appear only once. CDR3 length: 15 residues. The junction had 2 bases not matched to a gene; V was cut back by 1 base and J by 2 bases. Germline V lookup: CDR1 SGHTA, CDR2 FQGNSA. This clonotype was sampled from a woman between 50 and 59 years old with active COVID-19. Input material: peripheral blood. The chain employs TRBV7-2 and TRBJ2-1, with 7 bases matching TRBD1. CDR3 in DNA: TGTGCCAGCAGCTTAGTAGGGGGCCCCTACAATGAGCAGTTCTTC. Translating gives CASSLVGGPYNEQFF.